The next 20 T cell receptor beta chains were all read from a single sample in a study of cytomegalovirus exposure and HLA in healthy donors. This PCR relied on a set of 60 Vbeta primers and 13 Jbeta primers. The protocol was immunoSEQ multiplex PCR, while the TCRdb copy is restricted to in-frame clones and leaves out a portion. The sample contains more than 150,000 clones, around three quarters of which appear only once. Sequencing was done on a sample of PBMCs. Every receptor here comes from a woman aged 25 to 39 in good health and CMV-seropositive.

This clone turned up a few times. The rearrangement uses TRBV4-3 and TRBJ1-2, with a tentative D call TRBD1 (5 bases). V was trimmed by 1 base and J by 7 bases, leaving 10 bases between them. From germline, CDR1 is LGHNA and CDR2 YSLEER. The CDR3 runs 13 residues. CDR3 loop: CASSQGGGPGYTF. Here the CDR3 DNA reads TGCGCCAGCAGCCAAGGGGGGGGACCTGGCTACACCTTC.

The CDR3 DNA sequence: TGTGCCAGCAGTCCCGGGGTCACCCAGTACTTC. This encodes CASSPGVTQYF. The rearrangement links TRBV11-2 to TRBJ2-5; tentatively, D is TRBD2 (5 bases). Trimming took off 6 bases at V and 8 bases at J, with 10 bases between the two ends. Germline V gene data show CDR1 as SGHAT and CDR2 as FQNNGV. CDR3 length: 11 amino acids.

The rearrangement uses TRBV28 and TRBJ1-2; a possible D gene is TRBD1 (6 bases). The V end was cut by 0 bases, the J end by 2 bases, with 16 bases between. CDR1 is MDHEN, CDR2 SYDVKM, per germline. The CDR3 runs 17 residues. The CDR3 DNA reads TGTGCCAGCAGTTTATGGAGGGGGGGAGGGGAGAACTATGGCTACACCTTC. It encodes CASSLWRGGGENYGYTF.

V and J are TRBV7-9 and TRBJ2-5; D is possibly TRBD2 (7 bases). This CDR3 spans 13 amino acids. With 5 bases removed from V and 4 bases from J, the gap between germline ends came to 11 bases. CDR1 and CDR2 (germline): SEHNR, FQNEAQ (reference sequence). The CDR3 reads CASSPRGPETQYF. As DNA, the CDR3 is TGTGCCAGCAGCCCGCGGGGGCCAGAGACCCAGTACTTC.

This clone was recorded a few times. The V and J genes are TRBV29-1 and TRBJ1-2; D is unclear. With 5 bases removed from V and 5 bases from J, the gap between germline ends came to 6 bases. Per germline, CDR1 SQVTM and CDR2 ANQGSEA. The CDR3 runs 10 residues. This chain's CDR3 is CSVYLYGYTF. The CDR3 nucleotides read TGCAGCGTTTATCTTTATGGCTACACCTTC. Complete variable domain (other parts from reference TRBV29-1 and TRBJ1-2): SAVISQKPSRDICQRGTSLTIQCQVDSQVTMMFWYRQQPGQSLTLIATANQGSEATYESGFVIDKFPISRPNLTFSTLTVSNMSPEDSSIYLCSVYLYGYTFGSGTRLTVV.

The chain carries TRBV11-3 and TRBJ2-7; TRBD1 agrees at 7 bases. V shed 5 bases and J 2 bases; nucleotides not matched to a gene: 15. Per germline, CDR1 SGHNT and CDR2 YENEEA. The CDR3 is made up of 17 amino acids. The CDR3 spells CASSNRDRFSLPYEQYF. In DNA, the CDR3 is TGTGCCAGCAGCAACCGGGACAGATTCTCTCTCCCCTACGAGCAGTACTTC.

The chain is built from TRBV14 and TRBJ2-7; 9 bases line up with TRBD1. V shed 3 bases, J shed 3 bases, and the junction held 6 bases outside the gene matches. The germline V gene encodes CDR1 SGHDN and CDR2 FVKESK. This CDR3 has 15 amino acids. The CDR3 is CASSHSGTGFYEQYF. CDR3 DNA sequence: TGTGCCAGCAGCCATTCCGGGACAGGGTTCTACGAGCAGTACTTC.

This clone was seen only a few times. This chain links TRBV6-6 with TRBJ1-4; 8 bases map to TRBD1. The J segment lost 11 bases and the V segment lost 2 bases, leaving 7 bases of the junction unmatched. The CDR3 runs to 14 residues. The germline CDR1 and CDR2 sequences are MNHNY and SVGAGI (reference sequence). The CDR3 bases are TGTGCCAGCAGTTACGCGACGGACAGGGAGAAACTGTTTTTT. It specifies CASSYATDREKLFF.

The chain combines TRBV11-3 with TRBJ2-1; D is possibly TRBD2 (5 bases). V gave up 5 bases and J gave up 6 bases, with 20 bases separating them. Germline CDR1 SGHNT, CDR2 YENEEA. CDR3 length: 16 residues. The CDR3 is CASSVTAGKDSNEQFF. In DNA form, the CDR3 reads TGTGCCAGCAGCGTCACCGCGGGTAAAGATTCCAATGAGCAGTTCTTC.

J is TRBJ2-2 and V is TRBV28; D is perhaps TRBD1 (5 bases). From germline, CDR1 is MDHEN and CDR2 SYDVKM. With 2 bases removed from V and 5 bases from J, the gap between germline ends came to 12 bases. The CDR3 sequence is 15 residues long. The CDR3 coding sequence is TGTGCCAGCAGTTTAGGGTGGCAGGGAACCGGGGAGCTGTTTTTT. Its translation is CASSLGWQGTGELFF.

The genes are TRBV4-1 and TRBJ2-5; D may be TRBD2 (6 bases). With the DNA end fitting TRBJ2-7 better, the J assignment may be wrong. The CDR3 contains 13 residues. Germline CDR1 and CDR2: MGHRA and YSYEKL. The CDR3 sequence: CASSQDGGDEQYF. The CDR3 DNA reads TGCGCCAGCAGCCAAGACGGAGGGGACGAGCAGTACTTC.

The CDR3 DNA is TGTGCCAGCAGCGCGCGGGGAGACGGTTCACCCCTCCACTTT. This encodes CASSARGDGSPLHF. The chain uses TRBV5-4 and TRBJ1-6, with D hard to call. Germline loops: CDR1 SGHNT, CDR2 YYREEE (reference sequence). The CDR3 contains 14 residues. V was pared by 4 bases and J by 9 bases, with 14 bases between.

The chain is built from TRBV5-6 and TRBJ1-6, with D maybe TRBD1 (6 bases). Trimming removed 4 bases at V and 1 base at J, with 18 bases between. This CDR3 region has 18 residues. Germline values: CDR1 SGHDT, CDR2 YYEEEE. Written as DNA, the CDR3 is TGTGCCAGCAGCCGGGGGGCAGGACGAGCTTCCTATAATTCACCCCTCCACTTT. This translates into CASSRGAGRASYNSPLHF.

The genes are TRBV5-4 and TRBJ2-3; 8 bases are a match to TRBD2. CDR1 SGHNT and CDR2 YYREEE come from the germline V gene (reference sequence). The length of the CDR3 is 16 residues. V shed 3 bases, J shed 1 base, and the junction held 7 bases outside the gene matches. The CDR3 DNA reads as TGTGCCAGCAGCTCTACCCGGGGGGGCGGCACAGATACGCAGTATTTT. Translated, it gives CASSSTRGGGTDTQYF.

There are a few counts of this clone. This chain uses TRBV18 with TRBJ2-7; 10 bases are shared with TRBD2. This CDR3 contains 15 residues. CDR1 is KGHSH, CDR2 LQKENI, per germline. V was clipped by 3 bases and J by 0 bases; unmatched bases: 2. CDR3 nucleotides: TGTGCCAGCTCACCTAGCGGGGGGCCCTCCTACGAGCAGTACTTC. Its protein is CASSPSGGPSYEQYF.

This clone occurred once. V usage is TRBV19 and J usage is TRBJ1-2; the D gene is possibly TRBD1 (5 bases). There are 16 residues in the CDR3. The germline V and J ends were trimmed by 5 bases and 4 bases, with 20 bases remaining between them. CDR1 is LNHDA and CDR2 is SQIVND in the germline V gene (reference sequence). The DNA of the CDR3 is TGTGCCAGTAGTCCCTGGACCGGTGTGGGGGGCTATGGCTACACCTTC. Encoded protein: CASSPWTGVGGYGYTF.

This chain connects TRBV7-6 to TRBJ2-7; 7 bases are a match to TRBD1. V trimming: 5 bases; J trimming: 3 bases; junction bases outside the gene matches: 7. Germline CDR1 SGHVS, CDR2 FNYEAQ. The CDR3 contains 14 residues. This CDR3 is CASSPGTEVYEQYF. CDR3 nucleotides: TGTGCCAGCAGCCCGGGGACAGAGGTCTACGAGCAGTACTTC. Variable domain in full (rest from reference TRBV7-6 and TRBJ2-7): GAGVSQSPRYKVTKRGQDVALRCDPISGHVSLYWYRQALGQGPEFLTYFNYEAQQDKSGLPNDRFSAERPEGSISTLTIQRTEQRDSAMYRCASSPGTEVYEQYFGPGTRLTVT.

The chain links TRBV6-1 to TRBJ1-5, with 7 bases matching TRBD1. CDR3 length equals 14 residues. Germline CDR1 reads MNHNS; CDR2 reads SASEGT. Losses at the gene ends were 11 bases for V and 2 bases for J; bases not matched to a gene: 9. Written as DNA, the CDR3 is TGTGCCGCCCGGACAGGCCTCGGCAATCAGCCCCAGCATTTT. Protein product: CAARTGLGNQPQHF.

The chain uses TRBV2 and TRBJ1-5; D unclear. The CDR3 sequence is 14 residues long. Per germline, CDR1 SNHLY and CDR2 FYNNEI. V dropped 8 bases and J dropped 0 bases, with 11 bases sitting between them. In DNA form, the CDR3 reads TGTGCCAGCGTGCCGACTAATAGCAATCAGCCCCAGCATTTT. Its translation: CASVPTNSNQPQHF.

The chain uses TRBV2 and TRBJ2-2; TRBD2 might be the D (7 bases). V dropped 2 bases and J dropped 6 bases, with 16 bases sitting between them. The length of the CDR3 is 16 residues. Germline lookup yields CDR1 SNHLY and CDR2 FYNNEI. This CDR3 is CASSEFGGASAGELFF. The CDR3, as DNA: TGTGCCAGCAGTGAATTTGGGGGGGCGAGCGCCGGGGAGCTGTTTTTT.